In this sample, the clone carrying this T cell receptor beta chain turned up a few times. The CDR3 is 15 residues long. Germline CDR1 ENHRY, CDR2 SYGVKD. Trimming took off 6 bases at V and 3 bases at J, with 18 bases between the two ends. These data belong to a study of early T cells in non-severe SARS-CoV-2 infection. TCRdb used MiXCR to reprocess the 5' RACE reads, holding one entry per CDR3 protein. Here the sample spans about 20,000 distinct CDR3 sequences, around 5% being singletons. Sequences were derived from whole blood, sampled at baseline. The gene calls are TRBV10-3 and TRBJ2-7; either TRBD1 or TRBD2 may fit D (5 bases each). The TCR was taken from an adult who was a healthcare worker with PCR-confirmed SARS-CoV-2 infection or an uninfected control (not recorded which). CDR3 sequence (DNA): TGTGCCATCAGCGGGACCGGGACCATCGTCTACGAGCAGTACTTC. Amino acids: CAISGTGTIVYEQYF.